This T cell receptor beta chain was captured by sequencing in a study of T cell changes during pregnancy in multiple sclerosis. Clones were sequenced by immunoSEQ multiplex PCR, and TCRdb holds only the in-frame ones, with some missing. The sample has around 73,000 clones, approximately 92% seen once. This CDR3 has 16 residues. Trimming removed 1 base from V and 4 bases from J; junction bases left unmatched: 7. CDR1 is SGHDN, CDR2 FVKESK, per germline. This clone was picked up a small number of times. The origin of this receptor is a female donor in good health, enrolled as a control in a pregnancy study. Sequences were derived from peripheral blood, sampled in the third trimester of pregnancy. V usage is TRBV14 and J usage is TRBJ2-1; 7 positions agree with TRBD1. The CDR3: CASSQAGRGTYNEQFF. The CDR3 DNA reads TGTGCCAGCAGCCAAGCGGGCAGGGGGACATACAATGAGCAGTTCTTC. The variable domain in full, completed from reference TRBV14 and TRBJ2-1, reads EAGVTQFPSHSVIEKGQTVTLRCDPISGHDNLYWYRRVMGKEIKFLLHFVKESKQDESGMPNNRFLAERTGGTYSTLKVQPAELEDSGVYFCASSQAGRGTYNEQFFGPGTRLTVL.